This is a list of T cell receptor beta chains from one sample in a study of T cell responses to AZD1222 COVID-19 vaccine. Clones were read by immunoSEQ multiplex PCR, and TCRdb kept only the in-frame ones, dropping some. The table has approximately 150,000 clones, approximately 90% seen once. The specimen comprised peripheral blood, sampled on day 0 of AZD1222 vaccination. The receptors come from an adult in good health. Each CDR3 is given with its conserved first and last residue. A D gene is named only where the DNA matches it firmly. Where a row states a size, it is once, few, many or the class of an expanded clone; other rows omit it.

V gene: TRBV7-9; J gene: TRBJ2-3; clone size: NA; D gene: NA; CDR3 protein: CAIYTGTADTQYF; CDR3 DNA: TGTGCCATCTACACAGGGACGGCAGATACGCAGTATTTT
V gene: TRBV14; J gene: TRBJ1-5; clone size: NA; D gene: NA; CDR3 protein: CASRPNKPPGWGLYSNQPQHF; CDR3 DNA: TGTGCCAGCAGACCAAATAAACCTCCGGGATGGGGGCTTTATAGCAATCAGCCCCAGCATTTT
V gene: TRBV5-1; J gene: TRBJ2-1; clone size: NA; D gene: TRBD1; CDR3 protein: CASSLGQGADEQFF; CDR3 DNA: TGCGCCAGCAGCTTGGGACAGGGTGCCGATGAGCAGTTCTTC
V gene: TRBV7-9; J gene: TRBJ2-7; clone size: NA; D gene: TRBD2; CDR3 protein: CASGGVAGESGSYEQYF; CDR3 DNA: TGTGCCAGCGGGGGCGTAGCGGGAGAGTCGGGATCCTACGAGCAGTACTTC
V gene: TRBV19; J gene: TRBJ1-2; clone size: NA; D gene: NA; CDR3 protein: CASSIEANYGYTF; CDR3 DNA: TGTGCCAGTAGTATAGAGGCTAACTATGGCTACACCTTC
V gene: TRBV9; J gene: TRBJ2-7; clone size: NA; D gene: NA; CDR3 protein: CASSEGGQSFYEQYF; CDR3 DNA: TGTGCCAGCAGCGAGGGGGGACAGTCTTTTTACGAGCAGTACTTC
V gene: TRBV10-3; J gene: TRBJ1-3; clone size: NA; D gene: TRBD1; CDR3 protein: CAIGTEENTIYF; CDR3 DNA: TGTGCCATCGGGACAGAGGAAAACACCATATATTTT
V gene: TRBV19; J gene: TRBJ2-1; clone size: NA; D gene: NA; CDR3 protein: CASSRSRGIGLADEQFF; CDR3 DNA: TGTGCCAGTAGTAGATCGAGGGGGATAGGGCTGGCTGATGAGCAGTTCTTC
V gene: TRBV29-1; J gene: TRBJ2-7; clone size: NA; D gene: TRBD2; CDR3 protein: CSIQRDYEQYF; CDR3 DNA: TGCAGCATTCAGCGGGACTACGAGCAGTACTTC
V gene: TRBV30; J gene: TRBJ1-1; clone size: NA; D gene: NA; CDR3 protein: CAWEGGDMNTEAFF; CDR3 DNA: TGTGCCTGGGAAGGCGGTGACATGAACACTGAAGCTTTCTTT
V gene: TRBV11-2; J gene: TRBJ2-2; clone size: NA; D gene: TRBD2; CDR3 protein: CASSGRASNGELFF; CDR3 DNA: TGTGCCAGTAGCGGGAGGGCCTCTAACGGGGAGCTGTTTTTT
V gene: TRBV24-1; J gene: TRBJ2-2; clone size: NA; D gene: TRBD2; CDR3 protein: CATGERLSGTLGELFF; CDR3 DNA: TGTGCCACCGGGGAAAGGTTGAGCGGGACCCTCGGGGAGCTGTTTTTT
V gene: TRBV13; J gene: TRBJ1-1; clone size: NA; D gene: NA; CDR3 protein: CASTGDGKEGTEAFF; CDR3 DNA: TGTGCCAGCACCGGGGACGGGAAAGAGGGCACTGAAGCTTTCTTT
V gene: TRBV24-1; J gene: TRBJ2-2; clone size: NA; D gene: TRBD1; CDR3 protein: CATSGQGINTGELFF; CDR3 DNA: TGTGCCACCAGCGGACAGGGGATCAACACCGGGGAGCTGTTTTTT
V gene: TRBV18; J gene: TRBJ1-5; clone size: once; D gene: NA; CDR3 protein: CASSPRVGQPQHF; CDR3 DNA: TGTGCCAGCTCACCACGGGTGGGTCAGCCCCAGCATTTT
V gene: TRBV27; J gene: TRBJ2-7; clone size: NA; D gene: NA; CDR3 protein: CASGTGLNEQYF; CDR3 DNA: TGTGCCAGCGGAACCGGGCTCAACGAGCAGTACTTC
V gene: TRBV24-1; J gene: TRBJ2-1; clone size: NA; D gene: NA; CDR3 protein: CATSVGTSYNEQFF; CDR3 DNA: TGTGCCACCAGTGTCGGGACATCCTACAATGAGCAGTTCTTC
V gene: TRBV28; J gene: TRBJ2-3; clone size: NA; D gene: TRBD2; CDR3 protein: CASSLEGGLAGVRSQYF; CDR3 DNA: TGTGCCAGCAGTTTGGAGGGAGGACTAGCGGGAGTTAGGTCGCAGTATTTT
V gene: TRBV15; J gene: TRBJ1-1; clone size: NA; D gene: NA; CDR3 protein: CATSREPNEAFF; CDR3 DNA: TGTGCCACCAGCAGAGAACCAAATGAAGCTTTCTTT
V gene: TRBV27; J gene: TRBJ2-1; clone size: NA; D gene: NA; CDR3 protein: CASSLSWGAGYNEQFF; CDR3 DNA: TGTGCCAGCAGTTTATCATGGGGGGCGGGATACAATGAGCAGTTCTTC
V gene: TRBV2; J gene: TRBJ2-7; clone size: NA; D gene: NA; CDR3 protein: CASRLLGVEEQYF; CDR3 DNA: TGTGCCAGCAGGCTACTAGGGGTTGAAGAGCAGTACTTC
V gene: TRBV28; J gene: TRBJ1-2; clone size: NA; D gene: NA; CDR3 protein: CASSLGGPGPYGYTF; CDR3 DNA: TGTGCCAGCAGTTTGGGGGGCCCGGGCCCCTATGGCTACACCTTC
V gene: TRBV19; J gene: TRBJ1-1; clone size: NA; D gene: NA; CDR3 protein: CASSGRGRGNTEAFF; CDR3 DNA: TGTGCCAGTTCCGGGAGAGGGAGAGGCAACACTGAAGCTTTCTTT
V gene: TRBV7-6; J gene: TRBJ1-2; clone size: NA; D gene: NA; CDR3 protein: CASSFGQQSNYGYTF; CDR3 DNA: TGTGCCAGCAGCTTCGGACAGCAGTCGAACTATGGCTACACCTTC
V gene: TRBV28; J gene: TRBJ2-5; clone size: NA; D gene: NA; CDR3 protein: CASRPRRAETQYF; CDR3 DNA: TGTGCCAGCAGGCCTAGGAGGGCAGAGACCCAGTACTTC
V gene: TRBV27; J gene: TRBJ2-3; clone size: NA; D gene: NA; CDR3 protein: CASSPLVITSTDTQYF; CDR3 DNA: TGTGCCAGCAGTCCGCTAGTCATTACTAGCACAGATACGCAGTATTTT
V gene: TRBV6-5; J gene: TRBJ1-1; clone size: NA; D gene: TRBD1; CDR3 protein: CASRYPDRRNTEAFF; CDR3 DNA: TGTGCCAGCAGATACCCGGACAGGAGGAACACTGAAGCTTTCTTT
V gene: TRBV27; J gene: TRBJ1-5; clone size: NA; D gene: TRBD1; CDR3 protein: CASSPGQTNQPQHF; CDR3 DNA: TGTGCCAGCAGTCCGGGACAGACCAATCAGCCCCAGCATTTT
V gene: TRBV2; J gene: TRBJ2-7; clone size: NA; D gene: TRBD1; CDR3 protein: CASRLGTGRSEQYF; CDR3 DNA: TGTGCCAGCCGCTTAGGGACAGGAAGGAGTGAGCAGTACTTC
V gene: TRBV5-1; J gene: TRBJ2-4; clone size: NA; D gene: NA; CDR3 protein: CASSLAWGIRAKNIQYF; CDR3 DNA: TGCGCCAGCAGCTTGGCCTGGGGGATAAGGGCCAAAAACATTCAGTACTTC
V gene: TRBV30; J gene: TRBJ2-7; clone size: NA; D gene: TRBD1; CDR3 protein: CAWSAGQGSYEQYF; CDR3 DNA: TGTGCCTGGAGTGCGGGACAGGGGTCCTACGAGCAGTACTTC
V gene: TRBV10-3; J gene: TRBJ2-5; clone size: NA; D gene: TRBD1; CDR3 protein: CAISHGTEETQYF; CDR3 DNA: TGTGCCATCAGCCACGGGACAGAAGAGACCCAGTACTTC
V gene: TRBV5-4; J gene: TRBJ2-1; clone size: NA; D gene: NA; CDR3 protein: CASSPDPYHNEQFF; CDR3 DNA: TGTGCCAGCAGCCCCGACCCTTATCACAATGAGCAGTTCTTC
V gene: TRBV5-1; J gene: TRBJ1-6; clone size: NA; D gene: NA; CDR3 protein: CASSFIGASSPLHF; CDR3 DNA: TGCGCCAGCAGCTTCATCGGGGCTAGTTCACCCCTCCACTTT
V gene: TRBV6-5; J gene: TRBJ1-1; clone size: NA; D gene: TRBD1; CDR3 protein: CASSSPDRGRNTEAFF; CDR3 DNA: TGTGCCAGCAGTTCCCCCGACAGGGGCCGGAACACTGAAGCTTTCTTT
V gene: TRBV11-2; J gene: TRBJ2-7; clone size: NA; D gene: TRBD1; CDR3 protein: CASRATGGSSYEQYF; CDR3 DNA: TGTGCCAGCAGGGCGACAGGGGGATCCTCCTACGAGCAGTACTTC
V gene: TRBV2; J gene: TRBJ1-1; clone size: NA; D gene: NA; CDR3 protein: CASSDRITEAFF; CDR3 DNA: TGTGCCAGCAGTGATCGTATCACTGAAGCTTTCTTT
V gene: TRBV7-2; J gene: TRBJ2-7; clone size: NA; D gene: NA; CDR3 protein: CASSLGGGPPYEQYF; CDR3 DNA: TGTGCCAGCAGCTTAGGGGGGGGCCCACCCTACGAGCAGTACTTC
V gene: TRBV7-2; J gene: TRBJ2-4; clone size: NA; D gene: NA; CDR3 protein: CASSPPFGFSVAAKNIQYF; CDR3 DNA: TGTGCCAGCAGCCCCCCTTTCGGGTTTTCGGTGGCGGCCAAAAACATTCAGTACTTC
V gene: TRBV4-2; J gene: TRBJ1-5; clone size: NA; D gene: NA; CDR3 protein: CASSQENRALQPQHF; CDR3 DNA: TGTGCCAGCAGCCAAGAAAACAGGGCCCTCCAGCCCCAGCATTTT
V gene: TRBV11-2; J gene: TRBJ2-7; clone size: NA; D gene: NA; CDR3 protein: CASSLAGALSYEQYF; CDR3 DNA: TGTGCCAGCAGCTTAGCAGGGGCCCTTTCCTACGAGCAGTACTTC
V gene: TRBV12-5; J gene: TRBJ2-2; clone size: once; D gene: TRBD1; CDR3 protein: CASGFPGGAGGELFF; CDR3 DNA: TGTGCTAGTGGTTTCCCAGGGGGCGCAGGCGGGGAGCTGTTTTTT
V gene: TRBV11-2; J gene: TRBJ1-1; clone size: NA; D gene: NA; CDR3 protein: CASSSRGTLQTEAFF; CDR3 DNA: TGTGCCAGCAGCTCAAGGGGGACTCTCCAAACTGAAGCTTTCTTT
V gene: TRBV6-5; J gene: TRBJ2-7; clone size: NA; D gene: NA; CDR3 protein: CASSYSGGSSYEQYF; CDR3 DNA: TGTGCCAGCAGTTACTCGGGCGGTAGCTCCTACGAGCAGTACTTC
V gene: TRBV10-2; J gene: TRBJ1-4; clone size: once; D gene: NA; CDR3 protein: CASLPGTGAEKLFF; CDR3 DNA: TGCGCCAGCCTTCCGGGGACGGGCGCTGAAAAACTGTTTTTT
V gene: TRBV4-1; J gene: TRBJ2-1; clone size: NA; D gene: NA; CDR3 protein: CASSPGRDLYNEQFF; CDR3 DNA: TGCGCCAGCAGCCCAGGGCGGGACCTCTACAATGAGCAGTTCTTC
V gene: TRBV13; J gene: TRBJ1-2; clone size: once; D gene: TRBD1; CDR3 protein: CASSPPGQGRGYTF; CDR3 DNA: TGTGCCAGCAGCCCCCCCGGACAGGGTCGGGGCTACACCTTC
V gene: TRBV5-5; J gene: TRBJ2-1; clone size: NA; D gene: TRBD1; CDR3 protein: CASSRDSATYNEQFF; CDR3 DNA: TGTGCCAGCAGCCGGGACAGCGCCACCTACAATGAGCAGTTCTTC
V gene: TRBV18; J gene: TRBJ1-1; clone size: NA; D gene: NA; CDR3 protein: CASSPRQLGDTEAFF; CDR3 DNA: TGTGCCAGCTCACCACGGCAGCTTGGGGACACTGAAGCTTTCTTT
V gene: TRBV11-3; J gene: TRBJ2-1; clone size: NA; D gene: NA; CDR3 protein: CASSLGGLTYNEQFF; CDR3 DNA: TGTGCCAGCAGCTTAGGAGGACTTACCTACAATGAGCAGTTCTTC
V gene: TRBV19; J gene: TRBJ2-5; clone size: NA; D gene: NA; CDR3 protein: CASSSSRVGETQYF; CDR3 DNA: TGTGCCAGTAGTTCCTCCCGAGTCGGAGAGACCCAGTACTTC
V gene: TRBV4-2; J gene: TRBJ1-5; clone size: NA; D gene: NA; CDR3 protein: CASSQDPEIKPQHF; CDR3 DNA: TGTGCCAGCAGCCAAGATCCTGAAATCAAGCCCCAGCATTTT
V gene: TRBV28; J gene: TRBJ1-5; clone size: NA; D gene: TRBD1; CDR3 protein: CASSSGTGVQPQHF; CDR3 DNA: TGTGCCAGCAGTTCCGGGACAGGGGTTCAGCCCCAGCATTTT
V gene: TRBV6-1; J gene: TRBJ1-5; clone size: once; D gene: TRBD1; CDR3 protein: CASSEAQGAGNQPQHF; CDR3 DNA: TGTGCCAGCAGTGAGGCACAGGGGGCTGGGAATCAGCCCCAGCATTTT
V gene: TRBV7-2; J gene: TRBJ2-1; clone size: NA; D gene: NA; CDR3 protein: CASSFNVFNEQFF; CDR3 DNA: TGTGCCAGCAGCTTCAACGTATTCAATGAGCAGTTCTTC
V gene: TRBV6-5; J gene: TRBJ1-2; clone size: NA; D gene: NA; CDR3 protein: CASSNSVQGGYTF; CDR3 DNA: TGTGCCAGCAGCAACTCCGTCCAGGGTGGCTACACCTTC